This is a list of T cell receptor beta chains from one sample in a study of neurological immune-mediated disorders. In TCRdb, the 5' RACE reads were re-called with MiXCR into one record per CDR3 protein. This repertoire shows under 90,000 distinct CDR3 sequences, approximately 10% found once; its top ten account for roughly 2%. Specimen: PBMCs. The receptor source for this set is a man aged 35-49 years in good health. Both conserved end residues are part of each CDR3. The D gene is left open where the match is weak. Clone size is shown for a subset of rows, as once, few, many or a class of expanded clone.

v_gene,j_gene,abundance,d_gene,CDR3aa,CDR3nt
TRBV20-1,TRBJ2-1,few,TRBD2,CSVTSGRSNEQFF,TGCAGTGTTACTAGCGGGAGGAGCAATGAGCAGTTCTTC
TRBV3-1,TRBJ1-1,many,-,CASSPGGKAEAFF,TGTGCCAGCAGCCCCGGTGGGAAAGCTGAAGCTTTCTTT
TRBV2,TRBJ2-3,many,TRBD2,CASSELAGGLGTQYF,TGTGCCAGCAGTGAACTCGCGGGGGGGCTGGGTACGCAGTATTTT
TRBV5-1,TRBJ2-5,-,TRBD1,CATRERTGAETQYF,TGTGCCACTAGAGAACGGACAGGGGCCGAGACCCAGTACTTC
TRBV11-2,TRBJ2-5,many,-,CASSLGSLAFQETQYF,TGTGCCAGCAGCTTAGGATCTCTGGCCTTCCAAGAGACCCAGTACTTC
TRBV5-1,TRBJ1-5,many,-,CASSARDREGPQHF,TGCGCCAGCAGCGCCCGGGATAGGGAGGGGCCCCAGCATTTT
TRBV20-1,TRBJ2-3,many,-,CSAKIVGTDTQYF,TGCAGTGCTAAAATTGTGGGAACAGATACGCAGTATTTT
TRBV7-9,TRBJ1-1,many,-,CASSPAGTEAFF,TGTGCCAGCAGCCCCGCCGGTACTGAAGCTTTCTTT
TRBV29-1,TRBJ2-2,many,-,CSVLVGELFF,TGCAGCGTTCTTGTCGGGGAGCTGTTTTTT
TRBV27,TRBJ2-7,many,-,CASSSATTRNRYF,TGTGCCAGCAGTTCCGCGACAACCAGAAATCGGTACTTC
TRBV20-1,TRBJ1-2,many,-,CSAMVHRGVGTYGYTF,TGCAGTGCTATGGTTCACCGTGGTGTCGGCACCTATGGCTACACCTTC
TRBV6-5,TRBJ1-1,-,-,CASSGVGTEAFF,TGTGCCAGCTCAGGGGTCGGCACTGAAGCTTTCTTT
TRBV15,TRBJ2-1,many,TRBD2,CATSRPLLTSGDYNEQFF,TGTGCCACCAGCAGACCCCTATTGACTAGCGGGGATTACAATGAGCAGTTCTTC
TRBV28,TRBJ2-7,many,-,CASSFNEQYF,TGTGCCAGCAGTTTTAACGAGCAGTACTTC
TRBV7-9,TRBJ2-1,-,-,CASSPSSGNEQFF,TGTGCCAGCAGCCCCAGTTCAGGGAATGAGCAGTTCTTC
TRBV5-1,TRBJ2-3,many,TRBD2,CASGTGTSGLGDTQYF,TGCGCCAGCGGAACCGGGACTAGCGGCTTGGGGGATACGCAGTATTTT
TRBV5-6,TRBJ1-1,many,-,CASSLFGPNTEAFF,TGTGCCAGCAGCTTGTTTGGTCCTAACACTGAAGCTTTCTTT
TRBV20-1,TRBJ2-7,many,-,CSAGTEYEQYF,TGCAGTGCTGGGACGGAATACGAGCAGTACTTC
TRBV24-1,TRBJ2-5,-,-,CATSAGLARRTSQRETQYF,TGTGCCACCAGTGCTGGTCTAGCTAGACGGACGTCCCAGAGAGAGACCCAGTACTTC
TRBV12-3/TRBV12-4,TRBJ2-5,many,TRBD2,CASSLGLAGGGRETQYF,TGTGCCAGCAGTCTGGGACTAGCGGGGGGAGGCAGAGAGACCCAGTACTTC
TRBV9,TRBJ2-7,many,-,CASSGAPSYEQYF,TGTGCCAGCTCTGGCGCGCCCTCCTACGAGCAGTACTTC
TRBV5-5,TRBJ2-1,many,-,CASSSATGTYNEQFF,TGTGCCAGCAGCTCGGCGACCGGGACCTACAATGAGCAGTTCTTC
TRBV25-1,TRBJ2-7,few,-,CASSEYSDTRAYEQYF,TGTGCCAGCAGTGAGTATAGCGACACTCGCGCCTACGAGCAGTACTTC
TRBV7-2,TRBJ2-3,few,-,CASSRGGGRRGTDTQYF,TGTGCCAGCAGCCGGGGCGGGGGCCGCCGCGGCACAGATACGCAGTATTTT
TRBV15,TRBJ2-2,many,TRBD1,CATSRHAGQGLSTGELFF,TGTGCCACCAGCAGACACGCCGGACAGGGCTTGAGCACCGGGGAGCTGTTTTTT
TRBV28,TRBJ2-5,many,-,CASTGQETQYF,TGTGCCAGCACCGGGCAAGAGACCCAGTACTTC
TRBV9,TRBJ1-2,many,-,CASSVGGTDYGYTF,TGTGCCAGCAGCGTAGGAGGGACGGACTATGGCTACACCTTC
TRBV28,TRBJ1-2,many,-,CASSPRDPNYGYTF,TGTGCCAGCAGCCCCAGGGACCCTAACTATGGCTACACCTTC
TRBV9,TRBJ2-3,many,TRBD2,CASSVVGGLAGTDTQYF,TGTGCCAGCAGCGTAGTCGGGGGACTAGCCGGCACAGATACGCAGTATTTT
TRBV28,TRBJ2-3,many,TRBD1,CASSGTGLTDTQYF,TGTGCCAGCAGCGGGACAGGGCTCACAGATACGCAGTATTTT
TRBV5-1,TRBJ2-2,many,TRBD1,CASSRPTGGAGELFF,TGCGCCAGCAGCCGGCCTACAGGGGGCGCCGGGGAGCTGTTTTTT
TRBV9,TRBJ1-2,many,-,CASSRRGLGYTF,TGTGCCAGCAGCCGACGGGGGCTGGGCTACACCTTC
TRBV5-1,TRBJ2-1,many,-,CASSSEGLGSYNEQFF,TGCGCCAGCAGCTCAGAAGGGCTCGGCTCCTACAATGAGCAGTTCTTC
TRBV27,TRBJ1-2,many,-,CASSFGPNGYTF,TGTGCCAGCAGTTTCGGCCCTAATGGCTACACCTTC
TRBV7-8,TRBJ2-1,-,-,CASSPWASQFF,TGTGCCAGCAGCCCCTGGGCCTCGCAGTTCTTC
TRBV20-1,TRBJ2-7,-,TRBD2,CSASGTVLYEQYF,TGCAGTGCCAGCGGGACGGTCCTCTACGAGCAGTACTTC
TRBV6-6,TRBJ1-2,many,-,CASNQEGPDIYGYTF,TGTGCCAGCAACCAGGAGGGGCCAGATATATATGGCTACACCTTC
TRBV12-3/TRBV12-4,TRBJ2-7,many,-,CASSSGLSYEQYF,TGTGCCAGCAGTTCGGGACTTTCCTACGAGCAGTACTTC
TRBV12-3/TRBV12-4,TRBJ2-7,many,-,CASSSGRGPNF,TGTGCCAGCAGTTCCGGTAGAGGGCCCAACTTC
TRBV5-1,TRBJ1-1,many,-,CASSWGDRKGTEAFF,TGCGCCAGCAGCTGGGGAGACAGGAAAGGGACTGAAGCTTTCTTT
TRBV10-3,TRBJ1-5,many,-,CATCGTLNQPQHF,TGTGCCACCTGCGGGACACTTAATCAGCCCCAGCATTTT
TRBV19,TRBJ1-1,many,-,CASSSPLNTEAFF,TGTGCCAGTAGTTCCCCCCTCAACACTGAAGCTTTCTTT
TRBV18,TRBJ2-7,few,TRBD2,CASSPVTREGQYF,TGTGCCAGCTCACCAGTGACGAGGGAGGGGCAGTACTTC
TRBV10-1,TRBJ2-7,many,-,CASSEGQRGTDEQYF,TGCGCCAGCAGTGAGGGGCAGAGAGGGACCGACGAGCAGTACTTC
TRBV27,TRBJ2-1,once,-,CASSFLGYNEQFF,TGTGCCAGCAGTTTTCTCGGGTACAATGAGCAGTTCTTC
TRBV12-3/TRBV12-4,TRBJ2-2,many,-,CASSLFQGTGELFF,TGTGCCAGCAGTTTATTTCAGGGCACCGGGGAGCTGTTTTTT